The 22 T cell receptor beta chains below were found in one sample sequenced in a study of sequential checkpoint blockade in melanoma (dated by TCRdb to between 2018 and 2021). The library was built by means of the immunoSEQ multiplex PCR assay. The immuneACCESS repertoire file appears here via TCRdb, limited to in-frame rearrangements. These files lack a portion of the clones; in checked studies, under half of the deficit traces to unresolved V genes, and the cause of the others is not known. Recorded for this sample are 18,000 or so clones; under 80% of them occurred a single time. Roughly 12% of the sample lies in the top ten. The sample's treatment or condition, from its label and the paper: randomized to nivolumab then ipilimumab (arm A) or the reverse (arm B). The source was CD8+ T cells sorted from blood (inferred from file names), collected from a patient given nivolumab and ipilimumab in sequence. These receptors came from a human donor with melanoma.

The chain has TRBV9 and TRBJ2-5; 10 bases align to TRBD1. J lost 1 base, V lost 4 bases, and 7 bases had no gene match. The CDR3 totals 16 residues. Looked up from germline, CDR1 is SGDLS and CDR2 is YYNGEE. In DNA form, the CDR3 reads TGTGCCAGCAGCTATGGACAGGGGGTATCCCAAGAGACCCAGTACTTC. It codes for CASSYGQGVSQETQYF. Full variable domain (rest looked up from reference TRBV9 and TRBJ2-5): DSGVTQTPKHLITATGQRVTLRCSPRSGDLSVYWYQQSLDQGLQFLIQYYNGEERAKGNILERFSAQQFPDLHSELNLSSLELGDSALYFCASSYGQGVSQETQYFGPGTRLLVL.

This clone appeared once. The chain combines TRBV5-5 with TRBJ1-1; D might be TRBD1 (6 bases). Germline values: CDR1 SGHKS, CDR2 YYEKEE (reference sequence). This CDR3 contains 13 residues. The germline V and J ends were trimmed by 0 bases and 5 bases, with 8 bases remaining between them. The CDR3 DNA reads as TGTGCCAGCAGCTTGGAGGGGGTTACTGAAGCTTTCTTT. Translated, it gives CASSLEGVTEAFF.

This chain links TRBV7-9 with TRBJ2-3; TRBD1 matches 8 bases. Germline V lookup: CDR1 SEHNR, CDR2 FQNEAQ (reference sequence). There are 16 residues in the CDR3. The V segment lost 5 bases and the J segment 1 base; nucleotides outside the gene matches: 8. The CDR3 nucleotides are TGTGCCAGCAGCCCTGGACAGGGAGGAGGCACAGATACGCAGTATTTT. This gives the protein CASSPGQGGGTDTQYF.

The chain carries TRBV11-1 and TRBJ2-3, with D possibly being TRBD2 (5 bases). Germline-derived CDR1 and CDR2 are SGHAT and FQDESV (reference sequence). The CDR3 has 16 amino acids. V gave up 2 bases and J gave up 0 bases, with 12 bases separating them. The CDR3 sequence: CASSLYPAVSTDTQYF. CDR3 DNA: TGTGCCAGCAGCTTATACCCAGCGGTGAGCACAGATACGCAGTATTTT.

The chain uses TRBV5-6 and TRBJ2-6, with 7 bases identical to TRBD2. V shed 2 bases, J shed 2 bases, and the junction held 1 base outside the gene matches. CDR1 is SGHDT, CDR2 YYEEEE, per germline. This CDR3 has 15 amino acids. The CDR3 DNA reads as TGTGCCAGCAGCTTAGCGGGGACTGGGGCCAACGTCCTGACTTTC. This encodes CASSLAGTGANVLTF.

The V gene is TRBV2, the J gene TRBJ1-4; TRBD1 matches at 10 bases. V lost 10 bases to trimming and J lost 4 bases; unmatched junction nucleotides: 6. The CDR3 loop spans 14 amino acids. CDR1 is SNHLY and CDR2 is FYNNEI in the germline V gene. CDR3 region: CAIRTGGSNEKLFF. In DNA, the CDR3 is TGTGCCATTCGGACAGGGGGAAGTAATGAAAAACTGTTTTTT.

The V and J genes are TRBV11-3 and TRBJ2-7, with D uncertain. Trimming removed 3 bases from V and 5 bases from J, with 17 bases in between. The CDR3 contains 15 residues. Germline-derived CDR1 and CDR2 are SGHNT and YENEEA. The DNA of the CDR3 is TGTGCCAGCAGCTTGGTTATGCGTGCGCTCCACGAGCAGTACTTC. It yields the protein CASSLVMRALHEQYF.

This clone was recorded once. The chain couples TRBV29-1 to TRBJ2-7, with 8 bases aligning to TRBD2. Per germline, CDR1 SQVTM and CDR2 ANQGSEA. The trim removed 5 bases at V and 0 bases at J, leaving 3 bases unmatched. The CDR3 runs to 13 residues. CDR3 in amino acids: CSVFLAGSYEQYF. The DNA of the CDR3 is TGCAGCGTTTTCCTAGCGGGCTCCTACGAGCAGTACTTC.

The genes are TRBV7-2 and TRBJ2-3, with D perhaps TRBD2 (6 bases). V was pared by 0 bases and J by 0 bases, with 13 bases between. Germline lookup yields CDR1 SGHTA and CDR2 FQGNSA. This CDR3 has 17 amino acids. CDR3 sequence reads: CASSLAPGDPSTDTQYF. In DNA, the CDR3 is TGTGCCAGCAGCTTAGCTCCGGGGGACCCTAGCACAGATACGCAGTATTTT.

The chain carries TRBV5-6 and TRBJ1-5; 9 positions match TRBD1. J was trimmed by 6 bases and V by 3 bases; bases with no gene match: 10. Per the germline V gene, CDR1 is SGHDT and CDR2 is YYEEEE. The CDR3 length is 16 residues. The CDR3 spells CASSSHGTGFGQPQHF. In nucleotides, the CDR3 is TGTGCCAGCAGCTCCCACGGGACAGGGTTTGGTCAGCCCCAGCATTTT.

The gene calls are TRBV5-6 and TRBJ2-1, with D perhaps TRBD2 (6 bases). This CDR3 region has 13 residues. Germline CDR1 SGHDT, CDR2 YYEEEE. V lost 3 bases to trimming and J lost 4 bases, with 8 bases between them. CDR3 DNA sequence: TGTGCCAGCAGCTCCGGGACTTACAATGAGCAGTTCTTC. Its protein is CASSSGTYNEQFF.

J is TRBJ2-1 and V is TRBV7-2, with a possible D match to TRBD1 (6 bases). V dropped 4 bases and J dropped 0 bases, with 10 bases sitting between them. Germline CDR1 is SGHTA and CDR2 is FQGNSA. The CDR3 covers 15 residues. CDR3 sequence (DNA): TGTGCCAGCAGCTCGGACAGAAGCTCCTACAATGAGCAGTTCTTC. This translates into CASSSDRSSYNEQFF.

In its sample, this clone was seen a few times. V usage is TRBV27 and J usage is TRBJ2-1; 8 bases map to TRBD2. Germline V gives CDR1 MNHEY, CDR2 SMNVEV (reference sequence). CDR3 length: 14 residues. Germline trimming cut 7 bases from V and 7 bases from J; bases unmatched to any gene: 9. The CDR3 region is CASTPREGLNEQFF. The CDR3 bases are TGTGCCAGCACGCCCCGGGAGGGGCTGAATGAGCAGTTCTTC.

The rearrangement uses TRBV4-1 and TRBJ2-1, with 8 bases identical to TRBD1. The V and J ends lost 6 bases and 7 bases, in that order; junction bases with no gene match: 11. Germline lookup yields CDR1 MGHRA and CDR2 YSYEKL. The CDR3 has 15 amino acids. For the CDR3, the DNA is TGCGCCAGCAGACCCGACAGGGGAATTTTTAATGAGCAGTTCTTC. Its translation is CASRPDRGIFNEQFF.

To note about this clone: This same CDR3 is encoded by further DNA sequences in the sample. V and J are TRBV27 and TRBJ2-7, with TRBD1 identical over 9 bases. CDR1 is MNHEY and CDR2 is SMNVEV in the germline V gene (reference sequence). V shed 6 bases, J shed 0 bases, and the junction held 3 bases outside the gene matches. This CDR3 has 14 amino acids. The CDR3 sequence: CASSWTGDSYEQYF. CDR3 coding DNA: TGTGCCAGCAGCTGGACAGGGGACTCCTACGAGCAGTACTTC.

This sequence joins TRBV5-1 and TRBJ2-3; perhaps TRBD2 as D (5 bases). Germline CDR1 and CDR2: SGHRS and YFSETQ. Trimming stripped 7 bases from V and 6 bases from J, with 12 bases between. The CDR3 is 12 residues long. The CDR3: CASYIRRDTQYF. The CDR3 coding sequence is TGCGCCAGCTATATAAGGAGGGATACGCAGTATTTT.

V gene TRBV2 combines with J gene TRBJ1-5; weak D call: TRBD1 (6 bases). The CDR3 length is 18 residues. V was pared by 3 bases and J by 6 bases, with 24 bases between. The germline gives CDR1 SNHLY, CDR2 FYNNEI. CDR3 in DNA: TGTGCCAGCAGTGATCTCGACGGGGGGGCGACGGTAGGTCAGCCCCAGCATTTT. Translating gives CASSDLDGGATVGQPQHF.

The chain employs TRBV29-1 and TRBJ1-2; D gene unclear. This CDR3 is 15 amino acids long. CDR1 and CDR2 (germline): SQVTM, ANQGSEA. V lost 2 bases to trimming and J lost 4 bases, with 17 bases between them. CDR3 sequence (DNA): TGCAGCGTTGAATCAGAGCACTGGGAGAGCTATGGCTACACCTTC. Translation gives CSVESEHWESYGYTF.

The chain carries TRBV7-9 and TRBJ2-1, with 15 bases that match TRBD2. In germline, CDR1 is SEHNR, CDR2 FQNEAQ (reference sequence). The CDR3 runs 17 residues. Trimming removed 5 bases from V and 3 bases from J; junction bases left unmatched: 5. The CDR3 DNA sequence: TGTGCCAGCAGCCCGGGACTAGCGGGAGGCTTCTACAATGAGCAGTTCTTC. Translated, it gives CASSPGLAGGFYNEQFF.

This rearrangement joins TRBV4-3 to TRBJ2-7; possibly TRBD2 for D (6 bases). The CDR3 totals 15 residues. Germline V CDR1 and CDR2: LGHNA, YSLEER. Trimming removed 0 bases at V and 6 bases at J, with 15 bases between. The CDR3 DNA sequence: TGCGCCAGCAGCCAAGAACCGGGGGACCTCACCGAGCAGTACTTC. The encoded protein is CASSQEPGDLTEQYF.

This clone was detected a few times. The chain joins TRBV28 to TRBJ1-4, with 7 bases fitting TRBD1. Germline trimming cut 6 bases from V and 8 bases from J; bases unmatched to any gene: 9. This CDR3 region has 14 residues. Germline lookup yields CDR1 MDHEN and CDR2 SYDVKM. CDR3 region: CASRVGGTGEKLFF. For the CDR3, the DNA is TGTGCCAGCAGAGTAGGGGGCACGGGCGAAAAACTGTTTTTT.

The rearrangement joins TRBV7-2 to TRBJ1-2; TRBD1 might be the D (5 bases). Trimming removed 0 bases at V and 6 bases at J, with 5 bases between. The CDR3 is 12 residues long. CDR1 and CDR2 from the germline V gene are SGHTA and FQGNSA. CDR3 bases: TGTGCCAGCAGCTTAGCGACAGATGGCTACACCTTC. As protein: CASSLATDGYTF.